These T cell receptor beta chains were read from a single sample in a study of beta chain features in type 1 diabetes. Sequenced by immunoSEQ multiplex PCR; TCRdb stores in-frame clones only, minus some. Among a few hundred thousand clones listed, 10% to 15% were seen once. The sample taken for sequencing was naive CD4+ T cells from blood. These receptors were obtained from a woman younger than 30 with type 1 diabetes. Both conserved end residues are part of each CDR3. A D gene is named only where the DNA matches it firmly. Not all rows give a size; the values are once, few, many and, for expanded clones, a class.

d_gene	abundance	v_gene	len	j_gene	CDR3nt	CDR3aa
-	few	TRBV7-2	15	TRBJ1-5	TGTGCCAGCAGCTTAGTGGGGGCGACAGATCAGCCCCAGCATTTT	CASSLVGATDQPQHF
-	few	TRBV30	13	TRBJ2-7	TGTGCCTGGAGGGGGGGTTTCGGCTACGAGCAGTACTTC	CAWRGGFGYEQYF
-	-	TRBV6-5	11	TRBJ2-1	TGTGCCAGCAGTGAAGGAGGTGAGCAGTTCTTC	CASSEGGEQFF
-	few	TRBV9	19	TRBJ2-6	TGTGCCAGCAGCGTAGTCCCAGTGACTACAGGGTCAGGGGCCAACGTCCTGACTTTC	CASSVVPVTTGSGANVLTF
TRBD1	-	TRBV7-2	15	TRBJ1-6	TGTGCCAGCAGCTTCATAGGGACAGGGGATTCACCCCTCCACTTT	CASSFIGTGDSPLHF
TRBD1	few	TRBV19	13	TRBJ2-1	TGTGCCAGTAGGTGGACAGGGGTGGGTGAGCAGTTCTTC	CASRWTGVGEQFF
TRBD1	-	TRBV7-2	14	TRBJ1-2	TGTGCCAGCAGCTACGTTGGGCAGGGGGAAGGCTACACCTTC	CASSYVGQGEGYTF
TRBD1	few	TRBV7-2	16	TRBJ1-1	TGTGCCAGCAGCCAAGAACAGGGGCCGCGACACTCTGAAGCTTTCTTT	CASSQEQGPRHSEAFF
-	-	TRBV7-2	14	TRBJ2-4	TGTGCCAGCAGCTTAGACGGGTCCCCGAACATTCAGTACTTC	CASSLDGSPNIQYF
TRBD2	few	TRBV4-1	16	TRBJ2-7	TGCGCCAGCAGCCAAGGGCTAGCGGGCGTAACCTACGAGCAGTACTTC	CASSQGLAGVTYEQYF
TRBD1	once	TRBV14	14	TRBJ1-1	TGTGCCAGCAGCCTCTGGACAGGGGGCACTGAAGCTTTCTTT	CASSLWTGGTEAFF
-	-	TRBV11-2	14	TRBJ2-1	TGTGCCAGCAGCTCCCCGCGCTCCTACAATGAGCAGTTCTTC	CASSSPRSYNEQFF
-	few	TRBV4-1	16	TRBJ1-5	TGCGCCAGCAGCCAAGATTTGAACCCACTATTCCGGCCCCAGCATTTT	CASSQDLNPLFRPQHF
TRBD2	few	TRBV7-6	15	TRBJ2-3	TGTGCCAGCAGCTTAACTGAGACTAGCGGGGGAGTGCAGTATTTT	CASSLTETSGGVQYF
-	few	TRBV6-5	14	TRBJ2-2	TGTGCCAGCAGGCGTAGACAGCACACCGGGGAGCTGTTTTTT	CASRRRQHTGELFF
-	few	TRBV13	16	TRBJ1-1	TGTGCCAGCAGCTTAGAAGGCCGACAGATTACCCAAGAAGCTTTCTTT	CASSLEGRQITQEAFF
TRBD2	-	TRBV6-5	15	TRBJ2-1	TGTGCCAGCAGACCAGCGGGAGTAGGGATCAATGAGCAGTTCTTC	CASRPAGVGINEQFF
-	few	TRBV14	12	TRBJ2-7	TGTGCCAGCAGCCAAGTCGGTTACGAGCAGTACTTC	CASSQVGYEQYF
TRBD1	-	TRBV7-2	14	TRBJ1-2	TGTGCCAGCAGCTTAGGACAGGGAAACTATGGCTACACCTTC	CASSLGQGNYGYTF
TRBD2	few	TRBV5-1	16	TRBJ2-3	TGCGCCAGCAGCTTGGCGGCTAGCGGGAACACAGATACGCAGTATTTT	CASSLAASGNTDTQYF
TRBD1	-	TRBV7-8	15	TRBJ2-7	TGTGCCAGCAGCTTGACTCCGGGACAGGGTTACGAGCAGTACTTC	CASSLTPGQGYEQYF
TRBD2	-	TRBV4-3	19	TRBJ2-1	TGCGCCAGCAGCCAAGACTCTAGCGGGCAGCCGAGCTCCTACAATGAGCAGTTCTTC	CASSQDSSGQPSSYNEQFF
-	few	TRBV10-3	11	TRBJ2-3	TGTGCCATCGGGGCGTCAGATACGCAGTATTTT	CAIGASDTQYF
TRBD2	-	TRBV5-1	14	TRBJ2-1	TGCGCCAGCAGCCCGGGACTAGCGGTATTAGAGCAGTTCTTC	CASSPGLAVLEQFF
-	-	TRBV9	13	TRBJ2-3	TGTGCCAGCAACGTACGGGGTGGAGATACGCAGTATTTT	CASNVRGGDTQYF
-	-	TRBV2	11	TRBJ1-2	TGTGCCAGCAGTGAAGTGGGCGGCTACACCTTC	CASSEVGGYTF
TRBD1	few	TRBV28	13	TRBJ1-2	TGTGCCTTGATGCCCGGGACAGGGAATGGCTACACCTTC	CALMPGTGNGYTF
-	-	TRBV7-2	11	TRBJ2-5	TGTGCCAGCAGCGTCGAAGAGACCCAGTACTTC	CASSVEETQYF
-	-	TRBV29-1	12	TRBJ1-4	TGCAGCGTTGCACGGTCGGGTGAAAAACTGTTTTTT	CSVARSGEKLFF
TRBD2	-	TRBV5-1	15	TRBJ2-2	TGCGCCAGCAGAACCGGGACTAAGAACACCGGGGAGCTGTTTTTT	CASRTGTKNTGELFF
TRBD1	few	TRBV28	13	TRBJ2-4	TGTGCCAGCCAAACGACAGGGGGAAACATTCAGTACTTC	CASQTTGGNIQYF
-	few	TRBV30	13	TRBJ2-5	TGTGCCTGGAGGTACGGTCTCACGGGGACCCAGTACTTC	CAWRYGLTGTQYF
-	few	TRBV19	14	TRBJ2-5	TGTGCCAGTAGTACTATGGACAGCCAAGAGACCCAGTACTTC	CASSTMDSQETQYF
-	few	TRBV7-2	11	TRBJ2-1	TGTGCCAGCAGCTTAGGACTGTCTGAGTTCTTC	CASSLGLSEFF
-	-	TRBV2	15	TRBJ1-2	TGTGCCAGCAGTGAAACAGGGTTAGGATTAGGCGGCTACACCTTC	CASSETGLGLGGYTF
-	few	TRBV4-2	16	TRBJ1-2	TGTGCCAGCAGCCAAGATTTCCTTTCAGGCCCTCCCGTCTACACCTTC	CASSQDFLSGPPVYTF
TRBD1	few	TRBV4-3	16	TRBJ2-2	TGCGCCAGCAGCCAGACAGGGGACCCGGACACCGGGGAGCTGTTTTTT	CASSQTGDPDTGELFF
-	-	TRBV2	13	TRBJ1-2	TGTGCCAGCACGGTCCAGGGGAACTATGGCTACACCTTC	CASTVQGNYGYTF
-	few	TRBV10-3	13	TRBJ2-4	TGTGCCATCGCCCGTTCGATCGTAGACATTCAGTACTTC	CAIARSIVDIQYF
-	few	TRBV2	15	TRBJ2-1	TGTGCCAGCAAGAAGAGCTTTAGCTCCTACAATGAGCAGTTCTTC	CASKKSFSSYNEQFF
TRBD1	-	TRBV28	18	TRBJ2-4	TGTGCCAGCAGTCGGTCCCGGGACAGGAGGGTAGCCAAAAACATTCAGTACTTC	CASSRSRDRRVAKNIQYF
TRBD1	few	TRBV7-9	15	TRBJ2-7	TGTGCCAGCAGCTTATCCAGGACAGGGCCCTACGAGCAGTACTTC	CASSLSRTGPYEQYF
-	-	TRBV6-1	14	TRBJ2-1	TGTGCCGGATCTAGCGCCAAAGCCCCCAATGAGCAGTTCTTC	CAGSSAKAPNEQFF
TRBD1	few	TRBV7-2	16	TRBJ2-2	TGTGCCAGCAGCATACAAACAGGGGGTAACACCGGGGAGCTGTTTTTT	CASSIQTGGNTGELFF
-	-	TRBV7-2	14	TRBJ1-2	TGTGCCAGCAGCAATCGACAGCTTCTCTATGGCTACACCTTC	CASSNRQLLYGYTF
-	-	TRBV7-9	11	TRBJ1-2	TGTGCCAGCAGCTTGTCTTATGGCTACACCTTC	CASSLSYGYTF
-	few	TRBV30	15	TRBJ2-6	TGTGCCTGTCCCACCACAGGTTCTGGGGCCAACGTCCTGACTTTC	CACPTTGSGANVLTF
-	few	TRBV4-3	14	TRBJ1-1	TGCGCCAGCAGCCAATTGGGCCCGAACACTGAAGCTTTCTTT	CASSQLGPNTEAFF
TRBD2	-	TRBV19	15	TRBJ2-7	TGTGCCAGTAGTATTTGGACTAGCGACTACTACGAGCAGTACTTC	CASSIWTSDYYEQYF
-	-	TRBV5-6	13	TRBJ1-1	TGTGCCAGCAGCTTGCTGTCGACAGGCGAAGCTTTCTTT	CASSLLSTGEAFF
-	-	TRBV28	11	TRBJ2-5	TGTGCCAGCAGTCGGAGAGAGACCCAGTACTTC	CASSRRETQYF
TRBD1	-	TRBV27	15	TRBJ2-7	TGTGCCAGCAGTCTAAACGGACAGGGACCCTACGAGCAGTACTTC	CASSLNGQGPYEQYF
-	few	TRBV7-9	15	TRBJ2-6	TGTGCCAGCAGTCCAGACTTCTCTGGGGCCAACGTCCTGACTTTC	CASSPDFSGANVLTF
TRBD1	few	TRBV19	15	TRBJ2-1	TGTGCCAGTAGCATTACCGGGACAGGGGACGATGAGCAGTTCTTC	CASSITGTGDDEQFF
TRBD1	-	TRBV15	15	TRBJ1-5	TGTGCCACCAGCAGGGCCGACAGGGAGTGGGAGCCCCAGCATTTT	CATSRADREWEPQHF
TRBD2	few	TRBV4-3	17	TRBJ2-1	TGCGCCAGCAGCCAAGGGACTAGCGGGAGGAGTAACAATGAGCAGTTCTTC	CASSQGTSGRSNNEQFF
TRBD1	-	TRBV4-3	16	TRBJ1-1	TGCGCCAGCAGCCAAGATTCGCACAGGGGGCCCACTGAAGCTTTCTTT	CASSQDSHRGPTEAFF